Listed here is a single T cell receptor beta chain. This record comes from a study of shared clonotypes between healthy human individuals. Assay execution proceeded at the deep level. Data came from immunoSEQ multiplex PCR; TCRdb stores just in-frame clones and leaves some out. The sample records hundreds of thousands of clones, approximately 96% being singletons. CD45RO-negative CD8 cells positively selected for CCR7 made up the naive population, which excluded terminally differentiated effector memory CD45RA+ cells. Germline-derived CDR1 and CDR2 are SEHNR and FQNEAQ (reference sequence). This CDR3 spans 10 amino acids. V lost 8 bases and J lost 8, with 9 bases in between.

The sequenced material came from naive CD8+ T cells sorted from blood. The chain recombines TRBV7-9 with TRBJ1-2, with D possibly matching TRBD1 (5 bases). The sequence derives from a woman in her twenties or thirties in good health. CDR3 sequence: CASRGTGYTF. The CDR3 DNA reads TGTGCCAGCCGAGGGACCGGCTACACCTTC.